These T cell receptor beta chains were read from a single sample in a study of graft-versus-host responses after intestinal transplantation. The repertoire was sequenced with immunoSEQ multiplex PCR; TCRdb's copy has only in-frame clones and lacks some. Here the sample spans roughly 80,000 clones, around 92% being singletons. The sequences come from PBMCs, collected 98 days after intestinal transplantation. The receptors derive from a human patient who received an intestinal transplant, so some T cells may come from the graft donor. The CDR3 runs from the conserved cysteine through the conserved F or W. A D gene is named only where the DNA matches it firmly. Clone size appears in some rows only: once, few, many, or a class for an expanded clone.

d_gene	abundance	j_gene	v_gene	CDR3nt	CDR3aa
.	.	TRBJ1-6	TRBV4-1	TGCGCCAGCAGCCAAATTCCACAGGGTGGCTATAATTCACCCCTCCACTTT	CASSQIPQGGYNSPLHF
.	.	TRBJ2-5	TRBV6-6	TGTGCCAGCAGTTACTCGAGGGCCCCCGGGGAGACCCAGTACTTC	CASSYSRAPGETQYF
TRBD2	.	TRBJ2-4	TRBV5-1	TGCGCCAGCAGCTCCCTAGCGGGAGGCTCAAACATTCAGTACTTC	CASSSLAGGSNIQYF
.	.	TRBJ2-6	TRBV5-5	TGTGCCAGCAGTTTTGCGACAGGAAGACTTTACTCTGGGGCCAACGTCCTGACTTTC	CASSFATGRLYSGANVLTF
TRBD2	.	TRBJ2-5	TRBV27	TGTGCCAGCAGTTTGGGAGGGGTTAAAGAGACCCAGTACTTC	CASSLGGVKETQYF
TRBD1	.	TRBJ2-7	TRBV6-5	TGTGCCAGCAGTTCAAAGACAGGGTGGTACGAGCAGTACTTC	CASSSKTGWYEQYF
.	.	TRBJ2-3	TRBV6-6	TGTGCCAGCAGTAGATTCCTACCTAGCACAGATACGCAGTATTTT	CASSRFLPSTDTQYF
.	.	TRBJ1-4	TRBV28	TGTGCCAGCAGTTTATCCTATGGCGGAACCAATGAAAAACTGTTTTTT	CASSLSYGGTNEKLFF
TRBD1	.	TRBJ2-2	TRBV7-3	TGTGCCAGCAGCCAAACAGGGGCGAACACCGGGGAGCTGTTTTTT	CASSQTGANTGELFF
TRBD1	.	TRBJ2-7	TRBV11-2	TGTGCCAGCAGCTCCCGGACAGGGGAGGGGTCCTACGAGCAGTACTTC	CASSSRTGEGSYEQYF
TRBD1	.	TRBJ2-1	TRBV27	TGTGCCAGCAGTGGACGGACAGGCGGTATCCCCTACAATGAGCAGTTCTTC	CASSGRTGGIPYNEQFF
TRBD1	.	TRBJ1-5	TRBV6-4	TGTGCCAGCAGTGACCCGACAGGGGACGGCAATCAGCCCCAGCATTTT	CASSDPTGDGNQPQHF
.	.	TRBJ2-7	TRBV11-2	TGTGCCAGCAGCCGCACGGGACCGAGCGAGCAGTACTTC	CASSRTGPSEQYF
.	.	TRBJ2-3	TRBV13	TGTGCCAGCAGCTCAGGCGTTACCATCACAGATACGCAGTATTTT	CASSSGVTITDTQYF
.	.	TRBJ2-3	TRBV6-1	TGTGCCAGCAGTCTCAGGACAGAGTGGATAGATACGCAGTATTTT	CASSLRTEWIDTQYF
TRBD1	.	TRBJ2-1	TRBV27	TGTGCCAGCAGTGGGGACAGTTACAATGAGCAGTTCTTC	CASSGDSYNEQFF
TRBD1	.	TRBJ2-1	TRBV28	TGTGCCAGCAGTTTGGGACAGGGGGCCCGCAATGAGCAGTTCTTC	CASSLGQGARNEQFF
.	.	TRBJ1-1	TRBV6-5	TGTGCCAGCAGTGTTTCAAACACTGAAGCTTTCTTT	CASSVSNTEAFF
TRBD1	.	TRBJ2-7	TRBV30	TGTGCCTGGAGTGGGACAGGGAAACCCTACGAGCAGTACTTC	CAWSGTGKPYEQYF
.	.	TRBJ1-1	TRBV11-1	TGTGCCAGCAGCTTAGGGGACACTAAAGCTTTCTTT	CASSLGDTKAFF
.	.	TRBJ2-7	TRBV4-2	TGTGCCAGCAGCCAAGTTGCGTTTGGGGGGGAGCAGTACTTC	CASSQVAFGGEQYF
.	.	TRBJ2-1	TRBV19	TGTGCCAGTAGTATCGTAGCGTCCTACTCCTACAATGAGCAGTTCTTC	CASSIVASYSYNEQFF
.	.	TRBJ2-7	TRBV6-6	TGTGCCAGCAGTTACTCATCGGGCGAGCAGTACTTC	CASSYSSGEQYF
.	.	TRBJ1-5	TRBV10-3	TGTGCCATCAGTCTTACAGGCGACTTCAATCAGCCCCAGCATTTT	CAISLTGDFNQPQHF
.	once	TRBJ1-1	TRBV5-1	TGCGCCAGCAGCTTGTCGGGAGGAACTGAAGCTTTCTTT	CASSLSGGTEAFF
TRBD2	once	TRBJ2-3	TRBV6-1	TGTGCCAGCAGTGCGGCCAGAGCTAGCGGGAGGAGTGGGGCAGATACGCAGTATTTT	CASSAARASGRSGADTQYF
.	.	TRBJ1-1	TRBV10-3	TGTGCCAGTTCCGGAGTCCCCGACACTGAAGCTTTCTTT	CASSGVPDTEAFF
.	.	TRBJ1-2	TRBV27	TGTGCCACCCGAGGAACAGGTTTAGGGAACTATGGCTACACCTTC	CATRGTGLGNYGYTF
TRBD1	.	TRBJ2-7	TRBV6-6	TGTGCCAGCAGTTCGTCTTCCCGGGACAGGGTGGGCGAGCAGTACTTC	CASSSSSRDRVGEQYF
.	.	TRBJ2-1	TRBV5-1	TGCGCCAGCAGCTTGGCCTCCGGGACTTATAGAGGCAATGAGCAGTTCTTC	CASSLASGTYRGNEQFF
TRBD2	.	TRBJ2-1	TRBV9	TGTGCCAGCAGCGAACTAGCGGGGGGGCGGGTGCAGTTCTTC	CASSELAGGRVQFF
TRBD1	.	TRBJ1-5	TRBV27	TGTGCCAGCAGTTCATTCGGACAGGGTGGGTCCCCAAGGAATCAGCCCCAGCATTTT	CASSSFGQGGSPRNQPQHF
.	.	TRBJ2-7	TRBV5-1	TGCGCCAGCAGCCTTTCGTCGGACGGCTACGAGCAGTACTTC	CASSLSSDGYEQYF
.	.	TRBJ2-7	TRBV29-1	TGCAGCGTTAGGTGCCAGGCTTACGAGCAGTACTTC	CSVRCQAYEQYF
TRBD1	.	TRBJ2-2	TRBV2	TGTGCCAGCAGTGGGGCAGGGGGCAACACCGGGGAGCTGTTTTTT	CASSGAGGNTGELFF
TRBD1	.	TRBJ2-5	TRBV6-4	TGTGCCAGCCCCGACAGGGGGCTCCAAGAGACCCAGTACTTC	CASPDRGLQETQYF
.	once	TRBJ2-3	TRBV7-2	TGTGCCAGCAGCCCTCCCCCAAGGGACGATACGCAGTATTTT	CASSPPPRDDTQYF
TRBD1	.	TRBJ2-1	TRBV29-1	TGCAGCGTTGAGCCGGGACAGGGACACAATGAGCAGTTCTTC	CSVEPGQGHNEQFF